This entry lists 17 T cell receptor beta chains sequenced from one sample in a study of OX40 agonist ivuxolimab in advanced cancers. Sequencing used immunoSEQ multiplex PCR; TCRdb keeps in-frame clones, though not all of them. The sample lists about 53,000 clones, approximately 81% occurring once. The sample was CD4+ or CD8+ T cells sorted from blood, taken in a trial of the OX40 agonist ivuxolimab. All receptors derive from an adult with an advanced solid tumor such as melanoma, head and neck, liver or kidney cancer.

The chain recombines TRBV5-4 with TRBJ1-3, with 8 bases identical to TRBD1. V lost 4 bases, J lost 0 bases, and 9 bases stayed unmatched. Germline CDR1 SGHNT, CDR2 YYREEE (reference sequence). This CDR3 comprises 17 residues. The CDR3 spells CASSPGQGRASGNTIYF. The CDR3 coding sequence is TGTGCCAGCAGCCCTGGACAGGGCCGCGCCTCTGGAAACACCATATATTTT.

This chain links TRBV6-1 with TRBJ1-5; TRBD1 agrees at 9 bases. The CDR3 length is 15 residues. CDR1 and CDR2 (germline): MNHNS, SASEGT. Trimming cost V 8 bases and J 2 bases; bases outside gene matches: 7. CDR3 protein: CASSRTGVGNQPQHF. The CDR3 coding sequence is TGTGCCAGCTCCAGGACAGGGGTCGGCAATCAGCCCCAGCATTTT.

The table lists this clone with a count of one. The chain combines TRBV10-1 with TRBJ1-5; 7 positions agree with TRBD1. V dropped 6 bases and J dropped 5; count of bases not matched to a gene: 1. The CDR3 totals 12 residues. Germline V lookup: CDR1 WNHNN, CDR2 SYGVQD (reference sequence). The CDR3 nucleotides are TGCGCCAGCAGGACAGGGTATCAGCCCCAGCATTTT. Amino acid sequence: CASRTGYQPQHF.

V gene TRBV4-3 combines with J gene TRBJ1-3; tentatively, D is TRBD1 (5 bases). CDR1 and CDR2 (germline): LGHNA, YSLEER. V dropped 4 bases and J dropped 7 bases, with 11 bases sitting between them. The CDR3 totals 13 residues. The CDR3 sequence: CASSRGVGNTIYF. The CDR3 DNA is TGCGCCAGCAGCCGGGGCGTGGGGAACACCATATATTTT.

The CDR3 coding sequence is TGTGCCAGCAGCTTACGAACTAGCAGCTCCTACGAGCAGTACTTC. Residues: CASSLRTSSSYEQYF. The genes are TRBV11-2 and TRBJ2-5, with a possible D match to TRBD2 (6 bases). The DNA end is a closer match to TRBJ2-7, so the J assignment may be wrong. Germline V gene lookup returns CDR1 SGHAT and CDR2 FQNNGV. The CDR3 loop spans 15 amino acids.

The chain couples TRBV11-1 to TRBJ2-1; 11 bases match TRBD1. Germline V lookup: CDR1 SGHAT, CDR2 FQDESV (reference sequence). The CDR3 length is 16 residues. V shed 5 bases and J 5 bases; nucleotides not matched to a gene: 8. The chain's CDR3 is CASSHFWDRGNNEQFF. CDR3 bases: TGTGCCAGCAGCCATTTTTGGGACAGGGGGAACAATGAGCAGTTCTTC. Looking up the rest from reference TRBV11-1 and TRBJ2-1 gives the full variable domain: EAEVAQSPRYKITEKSQAVAFWCDPISGHATLYWYRQILGQGPELLVQFQDESVVDDSQLPKDRFSAERLKGVDSTLKIQPAELGDSAMYLCASSHFWDRGNNEQFFGPGTRLTVL.

The chain combines TRBV5-1 with TRBJ1-1; TRBD1 is a possible D gene (6 bases). The CDR3 totals 13 residues. Between the trimmed V and J ends, which lost 1 base and 7 bases, there was a span of 11 bases. CDR1 and CDR2 (germline): SGHRS, YFSETQ. The DNA of the CDR3 is TGCGCCAGCAGCTTGTCTGACAGGAGTGAAGCTTTCTTT. It is translated as CASSLSDRSEAFF. Supplemented by reference TRBV5-1 and TRBJ1-1, the full variable domain reads KAGVTQTPRYLIKTRGQQVTLSCSPISGHRSVSWYQQTPGQGLQFLFEYFSETQRNKGNFPGRFSGRQFSNSRSEMNVSTLELGDSALYLCASSLSDRSEAFFGQGTRLTVV.

The V gene is TRBV2, the J gene TRBJ2-1; D is perhaps TRBD1 (5 bases). The CDR3 has 15 amino acids. CDR1 is SNHLY and CDR2 is FYNNEI in the germline V gene. Trimming pared 2 bases from V and 14 bases from J, leaving 22 bases between. The CDR3 sequence: CASSESRQTSRPEFF. DNA of the CDR3: TGTGCCAGCAGTGAATCTAGACAGACCTCCCGCCCTGAGTTCTTC. Looking up the rest from reference TRBV2 and TRBJ2-1 gives the full variable domain: EPEVTQTPSHQVTQMGQEVILRCVPISNHLYFYWYRQILGQKVEFLVSFYNNEISEKSEIFDDQFSVERPDGSNFTLKIRSTKLEDSAMYFCASSESRQTSRPEFFGPGTRLTVL.

The table lists this clone with a few counts. This chain links TRBV19 with TRBJ2-7; D might be TRBD2 (6 bases). The CDR3 loop spans 14 amino acids. Germline CDR1 and CDR2: LNHDA and SQIVND (reference sequence). Trimming took off 5 bases at V and 0 bases at J, with 11 bases between the two ends. Here the CDR3 DNA reads TGTGCCAGTAGTGGGACTTTAAGCTCCTACGAGCAGTACTTC. Its translation: CASSGTLSSYEQYF.

V and J are TRBV7-9 and TRBJ2-5; tentative D call: TRBD2 (6 bases). The germline CDR1 and CDR2 sequences are SEHNR and FQNEAQ (reference sequence). The germline V and J ends were trimmed by 10 bases and 1 base, with 25 bases remaining between them. CDR3 length: 17 amino acids. Here the CDR3 reads CATWRRTTTRAQETQYF. In DNA, the CDR3 is TGTGCCACCTGGCGGAGGACTACCACTAGGGCCCAAGAGACCCAGTACTTC.

The chain couples TRBV28 to TRBJ2-6; the D gene is possibly TRBD1 (6 bases). Trimming pared 6 bases from V and 0 bases from J, leaving 15 bases between. The CDR3 length is 17 residues. Per the germline V gene, CDR1 is MDHEN and CDR2 is SYDVKM. CDR3 loop: CASSVGLGGSGANVLTF. The CDR3 DNA sequence: TGTGCCAGCAGCGTCGGATTAGGGGGCTCTGGGGCCAACGTCCTGACTTTC.

The chain recombines TRBV5-6 with TRBJ1-2; D is unresolved. The CDR3 has 15 amino acids. Germline V gives CDR1 SGHDT, CDR2 YYEEEE. The ends were cut back, 1 base at V and 2 bases at J, with 12 bases in the middle. CDR3 region: CASSLTLLQNYGYTF. The DNA for the CDR3 is TGTGCCAGCAGCTTGACGTTGCTACAAAACTATGGCTACACCTTC.

This clone was seen just once. The gene calls are TRBV15 and TRBJ2-6; D ambiguous. V shed 7 bases and J shed 0 bases, with 16 bases lying between them. Per the germline V gene, CDR1 is LNHNV and CDR2 is YYDKDF (reference sequence). The CDR3 has 17 residues. In DNA form, the CDR3 reads TGTGCCACCACCTCTACGGGTCTGGGCTCTGGGGCCAACGTCCTGACTTTC. This gives the protein CATTSTGLGSGANVLTF.

The gene calls are TRBV28 and TRBJ1-2; D might be TRBD1 (5 bases). Per germline, CDR1 MDHEN and CDR2 SYDVKM. The CDR3 sequence is 15 residues long. V was pared by 3 bases and J by 5 bases, with 16 bases between. The CDR3 DNA reads TGTGCCAGCAGTTTCGGATTCGGCAGGGTTTATGGCTACACCTTC. It is translated as CASSFGFGRVYGYTF.

The chain uses TRBV7-2 and TRBJ2-1; weak D call: TRBD2 (6 bases). In germline, CDR1 is SGHTA, CDR2 FQGNSA. The CDR3 has 15 amino acids. Deletions cut 6 bases from V and 0 bases from J, with 12 bases between. CDR3 sequence: CASRRSGPSYNEQFF. The CDR3 DNA sequence: TGTGCCAGCAGAAGAAGCGGGCCCTCCTACAATGAGCAGTTCTTC. Using reference TRBV7-2 and TRBJ2-1 for the parts outside the CDR3, the full variable domain is GAGVSQSPSNKVTEKGKDVELRCDPISGHTALYWYRQSLGQGLEFLIYFQGNSAPDKSGLPSDRFSAERTGGSVSTLTIQRTQQEDSAVYLCASRRSGPSYNEQFFGPGTRLTVL.

The chain employs TRBV30 and TRBJ2-1, with D possibly TRBD2 on 7 matching bases. Looked up from germline, CDR1 is GTSNPN and CDR2 is SVGIG (reference sequence). Trimming pared 0 bases from V and 6 bases from J, leaving 18 bases between. This CDR3 has 16 amino acids. Here the CDR3 DNA reads TGTGCCTGGAGTGTACAAGCTAGCGGAGGGGGCAATGAGCAGTTCTTC. It encodes CAWSVQASGGGNEQFF.

The chain is built from TRBV5-1 and TRBJ2-7; 11 positions agree with TRBD1. The length of the CDR3 is 14 residues. The germline CDR1 and CDR2 sequences are SGHRS and YFSETQ. V shed 7 bases and J 4 bases; nucleotides not matched to a gene: 7. In DNA, the CDR3 is TGCGCCAGCCGAATGGGGACAGGGGGATACGAGCAGTACTTC. Translating it yields CASRMGTGGYEQYF.